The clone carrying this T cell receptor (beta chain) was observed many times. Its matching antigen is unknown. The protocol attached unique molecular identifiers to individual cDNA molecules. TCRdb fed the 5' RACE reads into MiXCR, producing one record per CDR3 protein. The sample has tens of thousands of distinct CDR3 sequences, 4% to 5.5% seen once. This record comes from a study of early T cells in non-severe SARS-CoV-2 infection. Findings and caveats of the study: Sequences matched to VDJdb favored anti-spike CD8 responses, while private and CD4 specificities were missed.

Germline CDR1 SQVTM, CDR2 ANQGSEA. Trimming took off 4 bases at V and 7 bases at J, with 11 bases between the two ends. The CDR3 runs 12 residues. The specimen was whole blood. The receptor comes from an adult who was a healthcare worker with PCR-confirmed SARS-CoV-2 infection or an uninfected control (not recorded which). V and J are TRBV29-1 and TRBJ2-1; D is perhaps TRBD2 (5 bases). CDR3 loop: CSVVLEGNEQFF. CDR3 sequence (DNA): TGCAGCGTTGTCCTAGAGGGAAATGAGCAGTTCTTC.